The clone carrying this TCR beta chain came up once. The data belong to a study of blood T cell repertoires in COVID-19. Background on the study: Acute-phase and convalescent COVID-19 samples originated in the United States, Italy and Spain. From T cells, B-cell-depleted T cells, or PBMCs came the material, which was cDNA or gDNA.

Repertoires were generated with immunoSEQ multiplex PCR, while TCRdb's copy carries only in-frame clones and drops some. The sample lists about 170,000 clones; around 93% were seen once. J lost 1 base, V lost 5 bases, and 7 bases had no gene match. The CDR3 has 18 amino acids. The germline gives CDR1 MNHEY, CDR2 SMNVEV (reference sequence). The chain has TRBV27 and TRBJ2-4, with 14 bases identical to TRBD2. The source of this sequence is a woman between 50 and 59 years old with acute or convalescent COVID-19. The source material was peripheral blood. This chain's CDR3 is CASSPKGLAGAAKNIQYF. CDR3 sequence (DNA): TGTGCCAGCAGTCCCAAGGGACTAGCGGGAGCGGCCAAAAACATTCAGTACTTC.